This TCR beta chain stems from a study of shared clonotypes between healthy human individuals. Source study methods: Sequence data from immunoSEQ were junction-only and lacked quality scores; consequently, filtering differed. Clones were sequenced by immunoSEQ multiplex PCR, and TCRdb holds only the in-frame ones, with some missing. The V and J calls and clone size are taken from that table; D and trimming were inferred from the DNA. The data hold under 1,100,000 clones, with more than 60% observed a single time. There are many counts of this clone. The TCR was taken from a man aged 18 to 35 in good health. The sample consisted of memory CD4+ T cells sorted from blood. Subset of the sample: CD45RA-negative fraction.

CDR3 amino acids: CASSPEPPGELFF. The CDR3 DNA sequence: TGTGCCAGCAGCCCGGAGCCTCCCGGGGAGCTGTTTTTT. The chain links TRBV5-4 to TRBJ2-2; D is undetermined. CDR3 length: 13 amino acids. Germline CDR1 is SGHNT and CDR2 is YYREEE (reference sequence). With 4 bases removed from V and 6 bases from J, the gap between germline ends came to 10 bases.